This T cell receptor beta chain was observed in a study of identical twins. Overall study results and limits: Surplus twin overlap in beta out-of-frame sequences was less pronounced.

On this clonotype itself: Its antigen is not known.

Each cDNA held unique molecular identifiers, and template switching gave it a universal primer site. Using its own MiXCR run on the 5' RACE reads, TCRdb lists one record per CDR3 protein. The data contain hundreds of thousands of distinct CDR3 sequences, roughly 20% of them singletons. The J segment lost 1 base and the V segment lost 2 bases, leaving 4 bases of the junction unmatched. CDR1 and CDR2 (germline): KGHSH, LQKENI. The CDR3 extends over 16 amino acids. The sample also formed part of further work on T cells expressing NK-cell markers. That paper adds: It was from sorted CD3+CD56+NKG2C+, CD3+CD56+NKG2C- and CD3+CD56-NKG2C+ T cells that TCR beta repertoires came. Top CD8+ clonotypes included the dominant CD3+CD56+NKG2C+ clonotypes in five to seven donors.

Sequenced input: PBMCs. This TCR derives from a woman between 18 and 29 years old in good health. The rearrangement joins TRBV18 to TRBJ2-5; 10 bases agree with TRBD2. The CDR3 reads CASSPTLAGTQETQYF. The DNA of the CDR3 is TGTGCCAGCTCACCAACACTAGCGGGGACCCAAGAGACCCAGTACTTC.